Following are 8 T cell receptor beta chains from one sample sequenced in a study of human T cells and chemical hapten exposure. Documented time point: patch test 2, 6 weeks after DPC sensitization. Treatment here: therapeutic diphenylcyclopropenone sensitization with weekly scalp DPC. MiXCR was run by TCRdb on the RACE reads, yielding one entry per CDR3 protein. This table holds 65,000 to 95,000 distinct CDR3 sequences, 6.6% found once. The material sequenced was whole blood, taken in connection with sensitization to the hapten diphenylcyclopropenone (DPC). Every receptor here comes from a woman in her twenties or thirties with alopecia areata. Some clones in this sample may be carry-over from other donors' samples.

The chain joins TRBV20-1 to TRBJ2-4; 12 bases match TRBD2. Germline V gene sequence: CDR1 DFQATT, CDR2 SNEGSKA (reference sequence). Losses at the gene ends were 6 bases for V and 1 base for J; bases not matched to a gene: 10. CDR3 size: 17 residues. The CDR3 reads CSAQQGLAGSAKNIQYF. The CDR3 region has the DNA TGCAGTGCACAACAGGGACTAGCGGGTTCTGCCAAAAACATTCAGTACTTC.

In its sample, this clonotype was seen a few times. The V and J genes are TRBV18 and TRBJ1-1, with D perhaps TRBD1 (5 bases). Per germline, CDR1 KGHSH and CDR2 LQKENI. Trimming left V 0 bases short and J 0 bases short, with 14 bases between. This CDR3 has 17 residues. CDR3 coding DNA: TGTGCCAGCTCACCACCGGCCGGGGGAGTTATGAACACTGAAGCTTTCTTT. Encoded protein: CASSPPAGGVMNTEAFF.

The genes are TRBV12-3 or TRBV12-4 and TRBJ1-6; D not resolved. Trimming pared 10 bases from V and 13 bases from J, leaving 5 bases between. This CDR3 is built from 8 residues. This CDR3 is CATSPLHF. DNA for the CDR3: TGTGCCACCTCCCCCCTCCACTTT.

The chain employs TRBV5-1 and TRBJ1-6, with TRBD1 matching over 9 bases. CDR3 size: 14 residues. Trimming cost V 8 bases and J 7 bases; bases outside gene matches: 7. Germline V CDR1 and CDR2: SGHRS, YFSETQ. CDR3 bases: TGCGCCAGTTCCCCGGACAGGGGAAATTCACCCCTCCACTTT. Translating gives CASSPDRGNSPLHF.

This clonotype occurred many times. The V call is TRBV6-6, the J call TRBJ1-5; 8 nucleotides align to TRBD1. V lost 6 bases, J lost 5 bases, and 12 bases stayed unmatched. The CDR3 has 16 residues. Germline CDR1 and CDR2: MNHNY and SVGAGI (reference sequence). Here the CDR3 DNA reads TGTGCCAGCAGCTCCCGGGACAGGCGCTACTATCAGCCCCAGCATTTT. This translates into CASSSRDRRYYQPQHF.

This clonotype was recorded at least ten times. V is TRBV7-2 and J is TRBJ2-7; 9 bases fit TRBD2. J was trimmed by 3 bases and V by 2 bases; bases with no gene match: 8. The germline gives CDR1 SGHTA, CDR2 FQGNSA. This CDR3 has 16 amino acids. The CDR3 DNA is TGTGCCAGCAGCTTAACACCGGGGCGGGGGGGCTACGAGCAGTACTTC. Amino acids: CASSLTPGRGGYEQYF.

This clonotype was recorded a few times. The chain couples TRBV12-3 or TRBV12-4 to TRBJ1-2; 8 positions match TRBD1. V was clipped by 1 base and J by 7 bases; unmatched bases: 5. The CDR3 is 14 amino acids. CDR3 nucleotides: TGTGCCAGCAGTTTAGTTCGTACAGGGGGTGGCTACACCTTC. It codes for CASSLVRTGGGYTF.

This clonotype has more than one count but fewer than ten. V and J are TRBV6-1 and TRBJ2-3, with 11 bases that match TRBD2. This CDR3 is 14 amino acids long. The V gene's germline CDR1 is MNHNS and CDR2 SASEGT. V was pared by 4 bases and J by 4 bases, with 1 base of the junction left unmatched. The CDR3 DNA follows: TGTGCCAGCAGTGTAGCGGGGGGGGCAGATACGCAGTATTTT. Translated, it gives CASSVAGGADTQYF.